A selection of T cell receptor beta chains follows, all from one sample in a study of shared clonotypes between healthy human individuals. Only in-frame clones appear in the TCRdb table, and some are missing; sequencing was by immunoSEQ multiplex PCR. The sample lists approximately 500,000 clones; 60% to 85% were seen once. The specimen sequenced was PBMCs. The receptors were sampled from a woman aged 40 to 49 in good health. Some clones in this sample may be carry-over from other donors' samples. CDR3s include the opening cysteine and the closing phenylalanine or tryptophan. D genes are given only for firm matches. Part of the rows lack a size; the others show once, few, many or a class for expanded clones.

D gene: TRBD1
V gene: TRBV6-5
clone size: .
J gene: TRBJ2-7
CDR3 DNA: TGTGCCAGCAGCCGACAGGGTTGGCCGTCCTACGAGCAGTACTTC
CDR3 protein: CASSRQGWPSYEQYF

D gene: .
V gene: TRBV5-4
clone size: .
J gene: TRBJ1-1
CDR3 DNA: TGTGCCAGCAGCTTTCCGAGCTTAAACACTGAAGCTTTCTTT
CDR3 protein: CASSFPSLNTEAFF

D gene: .
V gene: TRBV28
clone size: .
J gene: TRBJ2-7
CDR3 DNA: TGTGCCAGCAGTTTACAGGGTAAAACCCCGGGCTTC
CDR3 protein: CASSLQGKTPGF

D gene: .
V gene: TRBV4-1
clone size: .
J gene: TRBJ2-3
CDR3 DNA: TGCGCCAGCAGCCTAAGCGGCACGGTAGATACGCAGTATTTT
CDR3 protein: CASSLSGTVDTQYF

D gene: TRBD1
V gene: TRBV29-1
clone size: few
J gene: TRBJ1-2
CDR3 DNA: TGCAGCGTCCGAATCAGGGGGAACGGCTATGGCTACACCTTC
CDR3 protein: CSVRIRGNGYGYTF

D gene: .
V gene: TRBV5-8
clone size: many
J gene: TRBJ2-5
CDR3 DNA: TGTGCCAGCAGCTTCCCAGGCTTCCCCCAAGAGACCCAGTACTTC
CDR3 protein: CASSFPGFPQETQYF

D gene: .
V gene: TRBV5-6
clone size: .
J gene: TRBJ1-1
CDR3 DNA: TGTGCCAGCAGCTTGAGTCCGGCGCCGAACACTGAAGCTTTCTTT
CDR3 protein: CASSLSPAPNTEAFF

D gene: .
V gene: TRBV6-4
clone size: many
J gene: TRBJ1-5
CDR3 DNA: TGTGCCAGCAGCCGGGAAATCAATCAGCCCCAGCATTTT
CDR3 protein: CASSREINQPQHF

D gene: .
V gene: TRBV29-1
clone size: .
J gene: TRBJ1-2
CDR3 DNA: TGCAGCGCCCCGGACAAGGGGGAATCGTATGGCTACACCTTC
CDR3 protein: CSAPDKGESYGYTF

D gene: TRBD2
V gene: TRBV5-1
clone size: .
J gene: TRBJ2-2
CDR3 DNA: TGCGCCAGCAGCTTGGTGACTAGCGGGAGCGGGGAGCTGTTTTTT
CDR3 protein: CASSLVTSGSGELFF

D gene: TRBD2
V gene: TRBV29-1
clone size: .
J gene: TRBJ2-1
CDR3 DNA: TGCAGCGTTGAGGGCGGGAGGATGCGTTTTAATGAGCAGTTCTTC
CDR3 protein: CSVEGGRMRFNEQFF

D gene: TRBD2
V gene: TRBV7-9
clone size: .
J gene: TRBJ2-3
CDR3 DNA: TGTGCCAGCAGCTTAGCCGAATCCGGGACTAGCTGGGCAGATACGCAGTATTTT
CDR3 protein: CASSLAESGTSWADTQYF

D gene: .
V gene: TRBV18
clone size: .
J gene: TRBJ2-3
CDR3 DNA: TGTGCCAGCTCTCCGGGCAGAGGGGATACAGATACGCAGTATTTT
CDR3 protein: CASSPGRGDTDTQYF

D gene: .
V gene: TRBV7-9
clone size: .
J gene: TRBJ1-4
CDR3 DNA: TGTGCCAGCAGCCTCCGGGCGTTTGCAACTAATGAAAAACTGTTTTTT
CDR3 protein: CASSLRAFATNEKLFF

D gene: .
V gene: TRBV25-1
clone size: .
J gene: TRBJ2-1
CDR3 DNA: TGTGCCAGCAGTGAATTTGGTGGGAGTGGCAATGAGCAGTTCTTC
CDR3 protein: CASSEFGGSGNEQFF

D gene: .
V gene: TRBV5-1
clone size: .
J gene: TRBJ1-4
CDR3 DNA: TGCGCCAGCAGCTCGCAGCCTCCCGCAACTAATGAAAAACTGTTTTTT
CDR3 protein: CASSSQPPATNEKLFF

D gene: .
V gene: TRBV4-1
clone size: .
J gene: TRBJ1-5
CDR3 DNA: TGCGCCAGCAGCCAAGCAGAGGATTCTTCGCGGCAGCCCCAGCATTTT
CDR3 protein: CASSQAEDSSRQPQHF

D gene: .
V gene: TRBV27
clone size: .
J gene: TRBJ2-7
CDR3 DNA: TGTGCCAGCAGTTCCCTCACGGCGTTCACCGAGCAGTACTTC
CDR3 protein: CASSSLTAFTEQYF

D gene: .
V gene: TRBV30
clone size: .
J gene: TRBJ2-1
CDR3 DNA: TGTGCCTGGAGTGTCGGTAATGAGCAGTTCTTC
CDR3 protein: CAWSVGNEQFF

D gene: .
V gene: TRBV2
clone size: .
J gene: TRBJ1-2
CDR3 DNA: TGTGCCAGCAGTGAAAGGGCGGATTTCTATGGCTACACCTTC
CDR3 protein: CASSERADFYGYTF

D gene: .
V gene: TRBV19
clone size: .
J gene: TRBJ2-5
CDR3 DNA: TGTGCCAGTAGTATAGGTGCCCACCAAGAGACCCAGTACTTC
CDR3 protein: CASSIGAHQETQYF

D gene: .
V gene: TRBV28
clone size: .
J gene: TRBJ2-5
CDR3 DNA: TGTGCCAGCAGTTTTTATAGCGGACAAGAGACCCAGTACTTC
CDR3 protein: CASSFYSGQETQYF

D gene: .
V gene: TRBV2
clone size: .
J gene: TRBJ2-7
CDR3 DNA: TGTGCCAGCAGTGGGACTTGGGACCGGCGGAAACCAACCTACGAGCAGTACTTC
CDR3 protein: CASSGTWDRRKPTYEQYF

D gene: TRBD1
V gene: TRBV2
clone size: .
J gene: TRBJ1-1
CDR3 DNA: TGTGCCAGCAGTGCACAGGGGACTGAAGCTTTCTTT
CDR3 protein: CASSAQGTEAFF

D gene: .
V gene: TRBV5-4
clone size: .
J gene: TRBJ2-3
CDR3 DNA: TGTGCCAGCAGCTTGTCCACAGATACGCAGTATTTT
CDR3 protein: CASSLSTDTQYF

D gene: TRBD1
V gene: TRBV7-7
clone size: .
J gene: TRBJ2-5
CDR3 DNA: TGTGCTAGCAGCTCCGGGACAGGGGGCCAAGAGACCCAGTACTTC
CDR3 protein: CASSSGTGGQETQYF

D gene: TRBD2
V gene: TRBV18
clone size: .
J gene: TRBJ2-1
CDR3 DNA: TGTGCCAGCTCACCGAACCCGACTAGCGGGGCATACAATGAGCAGTTCTTC
CDR3 protein: CASSPNPTSGAYNEQFF

D gene: .
V gene: TRBV11-3
clone size: .
J gene: TRBJ2-3
CDR3 DNA: TGTGCCAGCAGCCAGGGGCGGGGGTTCGCAGATACGCAGTATTTT
CDR3 protein: CASSQGRGFADTQYF

D gene: TRBD1
V gene: TRBV30
clone size: once
J gene: TRBJ1-2
CDR3 DNA: TGTGCCGGAGGACAGGGAAGTTTCAAAAACTATGGCTACACCTTC
CDR3 protein: CAGGQGSFKNYGYTF

D gene: .
V gene: TRBV5-4
clone size: .
J gene: TRBJ1-2
CDR3 DNA: TGTGCCAGCAGCTTGGCCAACCGGGGCTATGGCTACACCTTC
CDR3 protein: CASSLANRGYGYTF

D gene: .
V gene: TRBV15
clone size: .
J gene: TRBJ1-5
CDR3 DNA: TGTGCCACCAGCAGAGATTTTAACAGCAATCAGCCCCAGCATTTT
CDR3 protein: CATSRDFNSNQPQHF

D gene: TRBD1
V gene: TRBV10-1
clone size: .
J gene: TRBJ2-1
CDR3 DNA: TGCGCCAGCAGAGCCGACAGGGGGCTTAGCTTCGGACGGCGAGTGACGAACAATGAGCAGTTCTTC
CDR3 protein: CASRADRGLSFGRRVTNNEQFF

D gene: TRBD2
V gene: TRBV29-1
clone size: .
J gene: TRBJ2-1
CDR3 DNA: TGCAGCGTGGGCAGGACTAGCCTCAATGAGCAGTTCTTC
CDR3 protein: CSVGRTSLNEQFF

D gene: .
V gene: TRBV4-2
clone size: many
J gene: TRBJ2-1
CDR3 DNA: TGTGCCAGCAGCCAAGATAGTGCTAGCCCGACAATAGAGCAGTTCTTC
CDR3 protein: CASSQDSASPTIEQFF

D gene: TRBD2
V gene: TRBV7-9
clone size: .
J gene: TRBJ2-1
CDR3 DNA: TGTGCCAGCAGCCTCAGCGGGGGGACCCTATACAATGAGCAGTTCTTC
CDR3 protein: CASSLSGGTLYNEQFF

D gene: TRBD2
V gene: TRBV4-1
clone size: .
J gene: TRBJ2-1
CDR3 DNA: TGCGCCAGCAGCCAATCCCTCCTAGCGGGAGTCGTCAATGAGCAGTTCTTC
CDR3 protein: CASSQSLLAGVVNEQFF

D gene: .
V gene: TRBV5-1
clone size: few
J gene: TRBJ1-4
CDR3 DNA: TGCGCCAGCAGCCCACAAGCAACTAATGAAAAACTGTTTTTT
CDR3 protein: CASSPQATNEKLFF

D gene: .
V gene: TRBV13
clone size: .
J gene: TRBJ1-6
CDR3 DNA: TGTGCCAGCAGCCTCACGTCTGCGAGCTCCTATAATTCACCCCTCCACTTT
CDR3 protein: CASSLTSASSYNSPLHF

D gene: .
V gene: TRBV7-9
clone size: .
J gene: TRBJ1-2
CDR3 DNA: TGTGCCAGCAGCTTGGCCCGGCAGTCATATGGCTACACCTTC
CDR3 protein: CASSLARQSYGYTF

D gene: .
V gene: TRBV5-1
clone size: .
J gene: TRBJ1-3
CDR3 DNA: TGCGCCAGCAGCCCCGGACTTGGAAACACCATATATTTT
CDR3 protein: CASSPGLGNTIYF

D gene: .
V gene: TRBV7-9
clone size: .
J gene: TRBJ1-1
CDR3 DNA: TGTGCCAGCAGCGTAAAAATAACTGAAGCTTTCTTT
CDR3 protein: CASSVKITEAFF

D gene: .
V gene: TRBV13
clone size: .
J gene: TRBJ2-3
CDR3 DNA: TGTGCCAGCAGCTCTGAGGGGTTACTCACAGATACGCAGTATTTT
CDR3 protein: CASSSEGLLTDTQYF

D gene: TRBD2
V gene: TRBV18
clone size: .
J gene: TRBJ2-1
CDR3 DNA: TGTGCCAGCTCATTGCCGGGACTAGCTGGGTACAATGAGCAGTTCTTC
CDR3 protein: CASSLPGLAGYNEQFF

D gene: .
V gene: TRBV10-3
clone size: .
J gene: TRBJ2-3
CDR3 DNA: TGTGCCATCAGTGCGGTTCGCCCAAGCACAGATACGCAGTATTTT
CDR3 protein: CAISAVRPSTDTQYF

D gene: TRBD2
V gene: TRBV5-1
clone size: few
J gene: TRBJ2-4
CDR3 DNA: TGCGCCAGCAGCTTGGACCCAAGCCCCAGACTAGCGGGTCTAGCCAAAAACATTCAGTACTTC
CDR3 protein: CASSLDPSPRLAGLAKNIQYF

D gene: .
V gene: TRBV7-9
clone size: .
J gene: TRBJ2-3
CDR3 DNA: TGTGCCAGCAGCTTAGGAGCGGCAGGAGCTCTAGATACGCAGTATTTT
CDR3 protein: CASSLGAAGALDTQYF

D gene: .
V gene: TRBV7-9
clone size: .
J gene: TRBJ2-7
CDR3 DNA: TGTGCCAGCAGCTTAGCGGGTGGGAGCGGCCACGAGCAGTACTTC
CDR3 protein: CASSLAGGSGHEQYF

D gene: TRBD1
V gene: TRBV19
clone size: .
J gene: TRBJ2-3
CDR3 DNA: TGTGCCAGTAGTATAAACAGGGGTGGCACAGATACGCAGTATTTT
CDR3 protein: CASSINRGGTDTQYF

D gene: TRBD1
V gene: TRBV4-2
clone size: once
J gene: TRBJ1-2
CDR3 DNA: TGTGCCAGCAGCCAAGGCGATACCGGGACAGGGATAAATGGCTACACCTTC
CDR3 protein: CASSQGDTGTGINGYTF